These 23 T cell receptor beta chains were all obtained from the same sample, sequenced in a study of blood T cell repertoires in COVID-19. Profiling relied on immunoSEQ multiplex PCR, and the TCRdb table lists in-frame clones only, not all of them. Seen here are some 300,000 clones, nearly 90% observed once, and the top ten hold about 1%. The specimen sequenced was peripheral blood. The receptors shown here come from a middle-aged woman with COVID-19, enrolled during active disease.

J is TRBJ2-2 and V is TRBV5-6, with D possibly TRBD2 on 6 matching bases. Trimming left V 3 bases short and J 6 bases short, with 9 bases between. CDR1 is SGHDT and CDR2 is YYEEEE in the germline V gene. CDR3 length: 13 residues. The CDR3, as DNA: TGTGCCAGCAGCTGGGGGGTCGCCGGGGAGCTGTTTTTT. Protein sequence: CASSWGVAGELFF.

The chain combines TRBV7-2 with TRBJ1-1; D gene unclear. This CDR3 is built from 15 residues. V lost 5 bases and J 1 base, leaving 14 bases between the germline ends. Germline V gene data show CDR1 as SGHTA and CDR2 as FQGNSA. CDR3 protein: CASSHGTAGNTEAFF. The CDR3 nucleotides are TGTGCCAGCAGCCACGGCACCGCAGGGAACACTGAAGCTTTCTTT. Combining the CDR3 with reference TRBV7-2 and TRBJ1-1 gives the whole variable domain GAGVSQSPSNKVTEKGKDVELRCDPISGHTALYWYRQSLGQGLEFLIYFQGNSAPDKSGLPSDRFSAERTGGSVSTLTIQRTQQEDSAVYLCASSHGTAGNTEAFFGQGTRLTVV.

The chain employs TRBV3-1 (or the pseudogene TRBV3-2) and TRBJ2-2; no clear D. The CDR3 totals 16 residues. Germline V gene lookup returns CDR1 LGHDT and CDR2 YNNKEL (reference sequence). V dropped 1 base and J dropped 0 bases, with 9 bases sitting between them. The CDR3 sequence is CASSQGHSANTGELFF. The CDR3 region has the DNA TGTGCCAGCAGCCAAGGGCATTCAGCGAACACCGGGGAGCTGTTTTTT.

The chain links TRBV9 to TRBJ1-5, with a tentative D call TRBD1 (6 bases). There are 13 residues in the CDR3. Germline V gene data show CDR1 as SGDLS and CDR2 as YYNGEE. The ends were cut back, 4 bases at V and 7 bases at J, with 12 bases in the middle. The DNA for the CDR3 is TGTGCCAGCAGCATTGCAGGGGCCCAGCCCCAGCATTTT. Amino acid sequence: CASSIAGAQPQHF.

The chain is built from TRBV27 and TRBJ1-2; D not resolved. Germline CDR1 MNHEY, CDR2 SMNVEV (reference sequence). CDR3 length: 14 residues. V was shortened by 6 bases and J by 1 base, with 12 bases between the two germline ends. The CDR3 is CASSPELNNYGYTF. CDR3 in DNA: TGTGCCAGCAGCCCGGAGCTAAATAACTATGGCTACACCTTC.

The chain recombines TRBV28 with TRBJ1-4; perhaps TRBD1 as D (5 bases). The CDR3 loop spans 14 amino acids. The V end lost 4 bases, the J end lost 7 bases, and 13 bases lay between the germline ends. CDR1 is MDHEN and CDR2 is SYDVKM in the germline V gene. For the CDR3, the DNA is TGTGCCAGCAGTTCGCAGGGACTACGTGAAAAACTGTTTTTT. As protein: CASSSQGLREKLFF.

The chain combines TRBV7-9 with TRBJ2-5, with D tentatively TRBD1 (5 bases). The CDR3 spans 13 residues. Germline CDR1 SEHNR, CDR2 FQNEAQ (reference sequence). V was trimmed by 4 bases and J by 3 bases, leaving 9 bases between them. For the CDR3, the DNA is TGTGCCAGCAGCTCAGACAGAAAAGAGACCCAGTACTTC. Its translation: CASSSDRKETQYF.

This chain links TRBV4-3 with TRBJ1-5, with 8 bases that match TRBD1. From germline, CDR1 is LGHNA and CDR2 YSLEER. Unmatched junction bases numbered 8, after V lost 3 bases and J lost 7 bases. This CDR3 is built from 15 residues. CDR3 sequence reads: CASSQTGARGQPQHF. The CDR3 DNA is TGCGCCAGCAGCCAGACAGGGGCAAGGGGCCAGCCCCAGCATTTT.

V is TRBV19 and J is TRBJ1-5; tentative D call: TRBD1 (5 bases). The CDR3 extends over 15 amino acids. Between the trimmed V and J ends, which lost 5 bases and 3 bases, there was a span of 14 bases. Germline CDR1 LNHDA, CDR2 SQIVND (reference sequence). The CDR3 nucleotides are TGTGCCAGTAGTTCCCCCGGGGGAGTCAATCAGCCCCAGCATTTT. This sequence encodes CASSSPGGVNQPQHF.

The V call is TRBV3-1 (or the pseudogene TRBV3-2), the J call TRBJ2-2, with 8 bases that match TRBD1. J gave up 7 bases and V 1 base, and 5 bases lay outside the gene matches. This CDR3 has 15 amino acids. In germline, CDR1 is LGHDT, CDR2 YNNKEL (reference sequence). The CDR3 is CASSQAQGADGELFF. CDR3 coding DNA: TGTGCCAGCAGCCAAGCCCAGGGGGCGGACGGGGAGCTGTTTTTT.

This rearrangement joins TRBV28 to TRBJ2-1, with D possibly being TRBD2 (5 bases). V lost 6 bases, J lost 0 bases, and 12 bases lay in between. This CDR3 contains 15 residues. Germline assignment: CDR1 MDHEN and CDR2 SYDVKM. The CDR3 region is CASSVGVNSYNEQFF. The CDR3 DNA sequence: TGTGCCAGCAGCGTCGGGGTGAACTCCTACAATGAGCAGTTCTTC.

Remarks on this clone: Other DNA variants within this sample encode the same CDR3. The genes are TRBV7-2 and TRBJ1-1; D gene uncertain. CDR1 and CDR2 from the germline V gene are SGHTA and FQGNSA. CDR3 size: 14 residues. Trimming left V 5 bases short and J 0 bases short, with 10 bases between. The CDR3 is CASSPGGMNTEAFF. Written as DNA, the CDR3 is TGTGCCAGCAGCCCCGGAGGGATGAACACTGAAGCTTTCTTT.

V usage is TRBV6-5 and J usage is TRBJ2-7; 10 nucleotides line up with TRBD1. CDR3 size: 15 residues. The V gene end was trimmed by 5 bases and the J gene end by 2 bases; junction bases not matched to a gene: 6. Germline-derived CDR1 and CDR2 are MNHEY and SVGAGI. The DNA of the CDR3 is TGTGCCAGCAGTCCTAAGGACAGGGGGACCTACGAGCAGTACTTC. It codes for CASSPKDRGTYEQYF.

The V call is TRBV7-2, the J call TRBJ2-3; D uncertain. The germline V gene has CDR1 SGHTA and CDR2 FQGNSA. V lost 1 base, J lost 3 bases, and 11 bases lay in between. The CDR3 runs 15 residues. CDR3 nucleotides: TGTGCCAGCAGCTTAGTCTCTACCAAAACAGATACGCAGTATTTT. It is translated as CASSLVSTKTDTQYF.

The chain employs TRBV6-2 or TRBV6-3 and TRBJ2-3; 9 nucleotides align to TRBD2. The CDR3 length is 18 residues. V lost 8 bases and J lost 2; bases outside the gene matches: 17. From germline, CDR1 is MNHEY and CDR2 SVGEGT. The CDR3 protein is CASRFTPERGAYTDTQYF. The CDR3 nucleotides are TGTGCCAGCCGTTTCACACCTGAGCGGGGGGCCTACACAGATACGCAGTATTTT.

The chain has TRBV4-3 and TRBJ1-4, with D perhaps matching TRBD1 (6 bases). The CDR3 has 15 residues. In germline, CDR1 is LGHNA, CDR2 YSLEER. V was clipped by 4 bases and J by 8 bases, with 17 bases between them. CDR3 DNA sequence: TGCGCCAGCAGCCGGAATCAGGGGTTAGGGGAAAAACTGTTTTTT. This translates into CASSRNQGLGEKLFF.

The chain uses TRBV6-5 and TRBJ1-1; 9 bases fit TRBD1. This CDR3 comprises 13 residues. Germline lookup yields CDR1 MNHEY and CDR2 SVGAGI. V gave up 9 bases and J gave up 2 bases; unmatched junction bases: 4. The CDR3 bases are TGTGCCAGTTTGGACAGGGGCAACACTGAAGCTTTCTTT. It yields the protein CASLDRGNTEAFF.

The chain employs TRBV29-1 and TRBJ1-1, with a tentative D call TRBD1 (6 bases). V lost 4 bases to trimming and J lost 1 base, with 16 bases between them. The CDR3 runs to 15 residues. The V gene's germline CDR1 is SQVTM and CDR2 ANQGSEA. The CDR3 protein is CSVVRAGAGNTEAFF. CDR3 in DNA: TGCAGCGTTGTGAGGGCAGGGGCGGGGAACACTGAAGCTTTCTTT.

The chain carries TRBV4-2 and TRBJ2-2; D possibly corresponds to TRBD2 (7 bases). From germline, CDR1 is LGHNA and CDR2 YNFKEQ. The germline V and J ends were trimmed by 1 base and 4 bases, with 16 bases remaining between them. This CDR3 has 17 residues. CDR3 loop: CASSQGLGGATTGELFF. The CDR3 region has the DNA TGTGCCAGCAGCCAAGGCTTGGGGGGGGCCACCACCGGGGAGCTGTTTTTT.

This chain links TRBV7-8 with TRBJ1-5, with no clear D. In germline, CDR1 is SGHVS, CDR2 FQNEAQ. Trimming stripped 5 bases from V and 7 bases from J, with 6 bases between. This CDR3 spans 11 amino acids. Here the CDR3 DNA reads TGTGCCAGCAGCCCCAGACAGCCCCAGCATTTT. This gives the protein CASSPRQPQHF.

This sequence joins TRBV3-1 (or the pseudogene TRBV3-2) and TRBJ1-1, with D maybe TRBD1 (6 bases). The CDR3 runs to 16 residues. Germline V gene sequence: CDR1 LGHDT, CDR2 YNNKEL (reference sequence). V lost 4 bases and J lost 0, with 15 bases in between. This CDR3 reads CASSLLGQSMNTEAFF. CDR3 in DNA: TGTGCCAGCAGCCTCCTTGGACAGTCCATGAACACTGAAGCTTTCTTT.

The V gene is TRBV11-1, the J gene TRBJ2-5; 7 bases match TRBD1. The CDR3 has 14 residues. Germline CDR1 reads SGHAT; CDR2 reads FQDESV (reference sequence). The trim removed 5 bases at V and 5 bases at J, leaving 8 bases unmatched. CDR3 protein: CASSPDRARETQYF. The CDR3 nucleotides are TGTGCCAGCAGCCCCGACAGGGCCCGGGAGACCCAGTACTTC. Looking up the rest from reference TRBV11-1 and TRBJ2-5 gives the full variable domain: EAEVAQSPRYKITEKSQAVAFWCDPISGHATLYWYRQILGQGPELLVQFQDESVVDDSQLPKDRFSAERLKGVDSTLKIQPAELGDSAMYLCASSPDRARETQYFGPGTRLLVL.

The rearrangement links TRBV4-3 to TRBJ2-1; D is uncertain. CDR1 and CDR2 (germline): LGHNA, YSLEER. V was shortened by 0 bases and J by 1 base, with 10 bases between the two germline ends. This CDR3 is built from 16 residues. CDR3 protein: CASSQEAPGSYNEQFF. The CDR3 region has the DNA TGCGCCAGCAGCCAAGAAGCCCCAGGATCCTACAATGAGCAGTTCTTC.